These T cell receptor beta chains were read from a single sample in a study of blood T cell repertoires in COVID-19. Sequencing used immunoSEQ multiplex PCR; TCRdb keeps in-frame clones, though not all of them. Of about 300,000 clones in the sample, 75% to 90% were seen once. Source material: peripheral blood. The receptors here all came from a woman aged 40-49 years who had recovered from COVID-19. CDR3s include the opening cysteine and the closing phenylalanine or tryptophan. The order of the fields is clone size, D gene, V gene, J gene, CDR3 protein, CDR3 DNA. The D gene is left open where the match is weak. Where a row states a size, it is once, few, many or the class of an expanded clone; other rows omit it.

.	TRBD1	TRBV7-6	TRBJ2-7	CASSRWDRGRRTYEQYF	TGTGCCAGCAGCCGTTGGGACAGGGGGCGTCGAACCTACGAGCAGTACTTC
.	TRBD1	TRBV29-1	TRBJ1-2	CSVGGGTGDYGYTF	TGCAGCGTCGGCGGGGGGACAGGGGACTATGGCTACACCTTC
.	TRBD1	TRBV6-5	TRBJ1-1	CASSYSFGTANTEAFF	TGTGCCAGCAGTTACTCCTTCGGGACAGCAAACACTGAAGCTTTCTTT
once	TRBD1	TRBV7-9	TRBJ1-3	CASSLRTGGSGNTIYF	TGTGCCAGCAGCTTACGGACAGGCGGTAGTGGAAACACCATATATTTT
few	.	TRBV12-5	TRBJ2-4	CASAQGENIQYF	TGTGCTAGTGCCCAGGGCGAAAACATTCAGTACTTC
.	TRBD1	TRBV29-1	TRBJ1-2	CSVHRGLKGYTF	TGCAGCGTTCACAGGGGGTTGAAGGGCTACACCTTC
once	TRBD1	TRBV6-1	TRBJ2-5	CASSEAPGTVTQETQYF	TGTGCCAGCAGTGAAGCCCCCGGGACAGTTACCCAAGAGACCCAGTACTTC
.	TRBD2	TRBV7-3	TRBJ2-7	CASSLRGASGESSYEQYF	TGTGCCAGCAGCTTACGGGGCGCGAGCGGGGAAAGCTCCTACGAGCAGTACTTC
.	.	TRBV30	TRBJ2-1	CAWSVGGYNEQFF	TGTGCCTGGAGTGTTGGAGGCTACAATGAGCAGTTCTTC
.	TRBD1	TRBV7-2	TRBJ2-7	CASSGTGWGEQYF	TGTGCCAGCAGCGGGACAGGCTGGGGCGAGCAGTACTTC
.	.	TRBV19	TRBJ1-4	CASSPFRDNEKLFF	TGTGCCAGTAGCCCTTTTCGGGATAATGAAAAACTGTTTTTT
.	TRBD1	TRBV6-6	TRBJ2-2	CASRQQGGERTGELFF	TGTGCCAGCAGACAACAGGGGGGCGAGCGGACCGGGGAGCTGTTTTTT
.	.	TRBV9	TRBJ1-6	CASSVGGYNSPLHF	TGTGCCAGCAGCGTGGGCGGGTATAATTCACCCCTCCACTTT
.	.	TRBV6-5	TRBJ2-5	CASSIVHSQETQYF	TGTGCCAGCAGTATCGTCCATAGCCAAGAGACCCAGTACTTC
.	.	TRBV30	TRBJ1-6	CAWSPRGGNSPLHF	TGTGCCTGGAGTCCCCGGGGGGGAAATTCACCCCTCCACTTT
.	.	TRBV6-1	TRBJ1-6	CASSELNSPLHF	TGTGCCAGCAGTGAACTGAATTCACCCCTCCACTTT
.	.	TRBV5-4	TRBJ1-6	CASSLTARDSPLHF	TGTGCCAGCAGCTTGACGGCCCGGGATTCACCCCTCCACTTT
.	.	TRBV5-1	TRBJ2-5	CASSPGGPVRQETQYF	TGCGCCAGCAGCCCAGGAGGGCCAGTGAGGCAAGAGACCCAGTACTTC
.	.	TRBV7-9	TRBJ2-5	CASSWAGAYGGQETQYF	TGTGCCAGCAGCTGGGCGGGGGCTTACGGGGGCCAAGAGACCCAGTACTTC
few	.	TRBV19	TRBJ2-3	CASSIVSAGQGADTQYF	TGTGCCAGTAGTATAGTTTCGGCAGGGCAAGGAGCAGATACGCAGTATTTT
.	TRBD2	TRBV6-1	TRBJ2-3	CASSGARGLAGVTDTQYF	TGTGCCAGCAGTGGTGCCCGAGGACTAGCGGGGGTCACAGATACGCAGTATTTT
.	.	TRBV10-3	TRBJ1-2	CAISESIPAGGYTF	TGTGCCATCAGTGAGTCGATTCCCGCGGGCGGCTACACCTTC
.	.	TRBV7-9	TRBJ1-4	CASSLGDSAAEKLFF	TGTGCCAGCAGCTTAGGTGACTCGGCGGCGGAAAAACTGTTTTTT
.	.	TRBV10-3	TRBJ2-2	CAISGQRSTRYAGELFF	TGTGCCATCAGTGGGCAGCGGTCGACTAGATATGCCGGGGAGCTGTTTTTT
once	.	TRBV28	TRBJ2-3	CASSLEDSPRDF	TGTGCCAGCAGTTTAGAGGACAGCCCTCGGGATTTT
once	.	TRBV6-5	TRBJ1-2	CASSYSRGFNYGYTF	TGTGCCAGCAGTTACTCGAGAGGCTTCAACTATGGCTACACCTTC
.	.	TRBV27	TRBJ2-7	CASSSPLSGGRLNEQYF	TGTGCCAGCAGTTCCCCTCTTAGTGGGGGCCGGTTAAACGAGCAGTACTTC
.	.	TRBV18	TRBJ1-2	CASSSTGTNYGYTF	TGTGCCAGCTCTTCCACAGGTACTAACTATGGCTACACCTTC
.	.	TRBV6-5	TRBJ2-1	CASSYSRYNEQFF	TGTGCCAGCAGTTATTCCAGATACAATGAGCAGTTCTTC
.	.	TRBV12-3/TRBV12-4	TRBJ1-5	CASSLAGDQPQHF	TGTGCCAGCAGTTTGGCAGGGGATCAGCCCCAGCATTTT
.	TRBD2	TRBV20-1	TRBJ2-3	CSASPLAGRQTQDTQYF	TGCAGTGCTAGTCCCTTAGCGGGACGTCAAACACAGGATACGCAGTATTTT
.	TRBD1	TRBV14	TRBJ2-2	CASSQRGGRQGTVTGELFF	TGTGCCAGCAGCCAAAGAGGGGGACGACAGGGGACAGTCACCGGGGAGCTGTTTTTT
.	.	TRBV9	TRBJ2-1	CASSVGTVDRNEQFF	TGTGCCAGCAGCGTAGGGACAGTTGATAGGAATGAGCAGTTCTTC
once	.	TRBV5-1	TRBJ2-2	CASSRGDTNTGELFF	TGCGCCAGCAGCCGTGGGGACACGAACACCGGGGAGCTGTTTTTT
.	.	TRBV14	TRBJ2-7	CASSQVESYEQYF	TGTGCCAGCAGCCAAGTTGAGTCCTACGAGCAGTACTTC
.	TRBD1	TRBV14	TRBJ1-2	CASSQDKRTGAGYTF	TGTGCCAGCAGCCAAGACAAAAGGACAGGGGCCGGCTACACCTTC
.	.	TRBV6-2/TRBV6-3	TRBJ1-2	CASSATTGTRGYGYTF	TGTGCCAGCAGTGCGACTACAGGGACCCGGGGCTATGGCTACACCTTC
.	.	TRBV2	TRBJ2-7	CASSGQGGEQYF	TGTGCCAGCAGTGGGCAGGGTGGAGAGCAGTACTTC
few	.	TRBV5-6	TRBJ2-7	CASSLGNSYEQYF	TGTGCCAGCAGCTTGGGAAACAGCTACGAGCAGTACTTC
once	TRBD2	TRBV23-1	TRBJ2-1	CASSQPGAGGYNEQFF	TGCGCCAGCAGTCAGCCCGGGGCGGGGGGCTACAATGAGCAGTTCTTC
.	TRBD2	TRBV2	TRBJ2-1	CASSPRTSDGEQFF	TGTGCCAGCAGTCCACGGACTAGCGACGGTGAGCAGTTCTTC
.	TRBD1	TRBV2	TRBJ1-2	CASTTGSYVGYTF	TGTGCCAGCACGACAGGGTCCTATGTTGGCTACACCTTC
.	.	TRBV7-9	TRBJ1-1	CASSPPREETEAFF	TGTGCCAGCAGCCCGCCCAGGGAGGAGACTGAAGCTTTCTTT
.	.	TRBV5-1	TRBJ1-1	CASSSDRMNTEAFF	TGCGCCAGCAGTTCCGACAGGATGAACACTGAAGCTTTCTTT
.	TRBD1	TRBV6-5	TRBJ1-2	CASRRQGPNYGYTF	TGTGCCAGCAGGAGACAGGGACCTAACTATGGCTACACCTTC
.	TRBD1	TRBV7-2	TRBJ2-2	CASSATPGTGPRELFF	TGTGCCAGCAGCGCAACGCCCGGGACAGGCCCCAGGGAGCTGTTTTTT
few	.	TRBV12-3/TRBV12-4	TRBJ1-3	CASSLMSRNTIYF	TGTGCCAGCAGTTTAATGTCAAGAAACACCATATATTTT
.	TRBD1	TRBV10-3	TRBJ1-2	CAVGTGDYGYTF	TGTGCCGTTGGGACAGGGGACTATGGCTACACCTTC
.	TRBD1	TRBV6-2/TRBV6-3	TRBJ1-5	CASSYGGQGLGQPQHF	TGTGCCAGCAGTTACGGGGGACAGGGCTTAGGACAGCCCCAGCATTTT
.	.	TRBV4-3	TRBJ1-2	CASSQGHRQLNYGYTF	TGCGCCAGCAGCCAAGGCCATAGACAGCTTAACTATGGCTACACCTTC
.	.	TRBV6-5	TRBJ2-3	CASRPGHRRADTQYF	TGTGCCAGCAGGCCCGGACATAGGAGGGCAGATACGCAGTATTTT
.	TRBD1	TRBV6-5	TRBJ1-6	CASRLGQINSPLHF	TGTGCCAGCAGACTGGGACAGATTAATTCACCCCTCCACTTT
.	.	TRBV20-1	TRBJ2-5	CSATKRETQYF	TGCAGTGCTACCAAGCGGGAGACCCAGTACTTC